This T cell receptor (beta chain) was recovered during a study of blood T cell repertoires in COVID-19. Original methodology: Researchers report that nucleated cell counts were estimated from reference gene primer amplification. Produced via immunoSEQ multiplex PCR; TCRdb's table is partial and in-frame only. Clone size and V and J calls were adopted from that table, with D and trimming inferred from the DNA. The sample has some 70,000 clones; 79% are singletons. This CDR3 is 14 amino acids long. Trimming removed 5 bases at V and 4 bases at J, with 11 bases between. CDR1 and CDR2 from the germline V gene are MGHRA and YSYEKL.

The chain couples TRBV4-1 to TRBJ2-2; D not certain. Sequenced input: peripheral blood. The TCR was taken from a woman aged 50 to 60 with acute or convalescent COVID-19. CDR3 residues: CASSYRVPTGELFF. CDR3 DNA sequence: TGCGCCAGCAGCTACCGGGTACCCACCGGGGAGCTGTTTTTT.